The entry below gives a single T cell receptor beta chain sequence along with its context. It was with a sample-barcoded 5' primer and a J-beta primer mix that a second PCR of about 7 to 12 cycles was run. Using its own MiXCR run on the 5' RACE reads, TCRdb lists one record per CDR3 protein. The table shows about 1.5 million distinct CDR3 sequences, with 42% occurring only once. These data are taken from a study of blood T cells in healthy people across ages. Sequencing was performed on blood. The sequence derives from a woman aged 18-29 years in good health.

Here the CDR3 reads CASSQVDPSGTGELFF. The CDR3 DNA follows: TGCGCCAGCAGCCAAGTAGACCCGTCGGGCACCGGGGAGCTGTTTTTT. The genes are TRBV4-3 and TRBJ2-2; D ambiguous. The CDR3 extends over 16 amino acids. V was clipped by 1 base and J by 4 bases, with 13 bases between them. Germline V gives CDR1 LGHNA, CDR2 YSLEER.